The source of this T cell receptor (beta chain) is a study of monozygotic twins with cystic fibrosis. The study's findings and limits: Co-twins had the most similar V usage for 13 of 16 pairs, J for 8. No link emerged between shared CDR3 counts and age, concordance or severity. Median Simpson clonality of approximately 0.0091 suggested naive T cells predominated.

The data were produced by immunoSEQ multiplex PCR, yet TCRdb's version contains in-frame clones alone and is incomplete. The repertoire includes tens of thousands of clones, 96% of them detected once, and 2.7% sits in the top ten. The CDR3 runs 15 residues. Germline trimming cut 0 bases from V and 5 bases from J; bases unmatched to any gene: 4. From germline, CDR1 is MNHEY and CDR2 SVGAGI. This clone was recorded only once. Its specificity is unknown. The V gene is TRBV6-5, the J gene TRBJ2-4; TRBD2 aligns across 7 bases. The origin of this receptor is a girl aged 2 to 10 with cystic fibrosis. The material sequenced was blood. CDR3 nucleotide sequence: TGTGCCAGCAGTTACTCGGCTAGCGGAGAAAACATTCAGTACTTC. It codes for CASSYSASGENIQYF.